This TCR beta chain was captured by sequencing in a study of cytomegalovirus exposure and HLA in healthy donors. Both 60 Vbeta primers and 13 Jbeta primers went into the PCR. Assay used: immunoSEQ multiplex PCR; TCRdb lists only in-frame clones, some missing. In the table there are some 200,000 clones, roughly four fifths of which are singletons. With regard to this clone: The target antigen is unknown.

The V and J ends lost 6 bases and 3 bases, in that order; junction bases with no gene match: 7. Looked up from germline, CDR1 is MDHEN and CDR2 is SYDVKM. This CDR3 is built from 14 residues. Whole-study findings and limits: V- and J-gene trimming in TCR beta was tied to a missense DCLRE1C variant by an analysis performed later.

This chain joins TRBV28 and TRBJ2-7, with TRBD1 identical over 8 bases. The source is a man in his forties or fifties in good health and CMV-seronegative. Specimen: PBMCs. The CDR3 sequence is CASRYRGEDYEQYF. CDR3 coding DNA: TGTGCCAGCAGATACAGGGGGGAGGACTACGAGCAGTACTTC.